The present TCR beta chain was sequenced within a study of blood T cells in healthy people across ages. Details on this clonotype: Its target is unknown.

Study-wide findings and caveats: Conclusively comparing naive with antigen-experienced cells was impossible with unsorted PBMCs. Diversity was higher, and naive CD4+ cells more numerous, in long-lived donors than in aged donors.

With a J-beta primer mix and a sample-barcoded 5' primer, a second PCR ran 7 to 11 cycles. TCRdb recomputed calls from the 5' RACE reads with MiXCR, one row per CDR3 protein. Of more than 800,000 distinct CDR3 sequences in the sample, 40% to 45% were seen once. Collection of roughly 9.8 milliliters of peripheral blood was performed for each donor. The sample taken for sequencing was blood. The receptor was isolated from an older woman in good health.

CDR3: CASSSAGSGPYNEQFF. DNA of the CDR3: TGTGCCAGCAGCTCTGCCGGGTCGGGCCCCTACAATGAGCAGTTCTTC. The rearrangement links TRBV3-1 to TRBJ2-1; unclear D gene. The V end lost 5 bases, the J end lost 2 bases, and 16 bases lay between the germline ends. Germline lookup yields CDR1 LGHDT and CDR2 YNNKEL (reference sequence). The CDR3 covers 16 residues.